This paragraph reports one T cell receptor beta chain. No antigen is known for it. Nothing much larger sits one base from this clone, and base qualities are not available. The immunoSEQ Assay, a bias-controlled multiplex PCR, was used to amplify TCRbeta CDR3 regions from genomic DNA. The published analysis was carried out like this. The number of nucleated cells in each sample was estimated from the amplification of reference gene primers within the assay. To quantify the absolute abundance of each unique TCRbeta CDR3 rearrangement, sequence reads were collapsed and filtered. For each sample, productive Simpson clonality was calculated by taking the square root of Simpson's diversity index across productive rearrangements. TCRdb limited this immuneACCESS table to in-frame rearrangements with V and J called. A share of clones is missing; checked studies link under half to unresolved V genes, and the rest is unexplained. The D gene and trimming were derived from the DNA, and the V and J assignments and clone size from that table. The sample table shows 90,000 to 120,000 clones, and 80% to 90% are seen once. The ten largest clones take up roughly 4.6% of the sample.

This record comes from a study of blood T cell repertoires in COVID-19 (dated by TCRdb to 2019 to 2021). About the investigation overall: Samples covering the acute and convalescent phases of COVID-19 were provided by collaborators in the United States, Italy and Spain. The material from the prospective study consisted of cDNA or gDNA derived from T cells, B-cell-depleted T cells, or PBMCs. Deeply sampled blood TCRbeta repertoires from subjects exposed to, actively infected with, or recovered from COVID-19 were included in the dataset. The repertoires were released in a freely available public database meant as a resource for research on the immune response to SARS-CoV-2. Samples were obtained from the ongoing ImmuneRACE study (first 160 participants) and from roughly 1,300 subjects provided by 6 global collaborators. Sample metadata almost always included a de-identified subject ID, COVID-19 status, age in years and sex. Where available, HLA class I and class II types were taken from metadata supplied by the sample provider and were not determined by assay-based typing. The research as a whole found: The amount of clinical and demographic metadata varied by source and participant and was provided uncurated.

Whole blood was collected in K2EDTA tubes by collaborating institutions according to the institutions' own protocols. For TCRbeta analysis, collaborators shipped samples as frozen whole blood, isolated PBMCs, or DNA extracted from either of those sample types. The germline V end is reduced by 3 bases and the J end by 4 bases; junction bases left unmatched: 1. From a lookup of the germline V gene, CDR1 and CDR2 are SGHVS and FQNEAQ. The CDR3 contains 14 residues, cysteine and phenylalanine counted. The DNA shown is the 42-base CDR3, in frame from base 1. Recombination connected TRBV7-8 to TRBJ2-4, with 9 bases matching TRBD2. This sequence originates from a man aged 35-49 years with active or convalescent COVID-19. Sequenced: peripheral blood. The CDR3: CASSFTSGKNIQYF. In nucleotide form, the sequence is TGTGCCAGCAGCTTTACTAGCGGGAAAAACATTCAGTACTTC.